The 24 T cell receptor beta chains reported below all come from one sample, sequenced in a study of OX40 agonist ivuxolimab in advanced cancers. The assay was immunoSEQ multiplex PCR, and TCRdb's table has in-frame clones only and misses some. This table holds more than 80,000 clones, about 90% found once. Specimen: CD4+ or CD8+ T cells sorted from blood, collected in a trial of the OX40 agonist ivuxolimab. The receptor set was obtained from an adult with an advanced solid tumor such as melanoma, head and neck, liver or kidney cancer.

The chain employs TRBV5-1 and TRBJ1-3; D might be TRBD1 (5 bases). The ends were cut back, 0 bases at V and 3 bases at J, with 7 bases in the middle. CDR1 and CDR2 (germline): SGHRS, YFSETQ. There are 14 residues in the CDR3. For the CDR3, the DNA is TGCGCCAGCAGCTTGGCCGGGGGTGGAAACACCATATATTTT. This codes for CASSLAGGGNTIYF.

V usage is TRBV11-2 and J usage is TRBJ2-1, with D possibly being TRBD2 (6 bases). The CDR3 consists of 14 residues. Germline assignment: CDR1 SGHAT and CDR2 FQNNGV. Trimming pared 1 base from V and 6 bases from J, leaving 10 bases between. The CDR3 coding sequence is TGTGCCAGCAGCTTAGCGGGAGTCGGCAATGAGCAGTTCTTC. Amino acid sequence: CASSLAGVGNEQFF. Full variable domain (outside the CDR3, taken from reference TRBV11-2 and TRBJ2-1): EAGVAQSPRYKIIEKRQSVAFWCNPISGHATLYWYQQILGQGPKLLIQFQNNGVVDDSQLPKDRFSAERLKGVDSTLKIQPAKLEDSAVYLCASSLAGVGNEQFFGPGTRLTVL.

This clone was counted only a few times. The chain links TRBV29-1 to TRBJ2-5; a possible D gene is TRBD2 (5 bases). The CDR3 is 14 amino acids. The germline V gene encodes CDR1 SQVTM and CDR2 ANQGSEA. The V end lost 0 bases, the J end lost 3 bases, and 11 bases lay between the germline ends. The CDR3 DNA reads as TGCAGCGTTGAAGATCGGGGTCGGGAAGAGACCCAGTACTTC. Its translation is CSVEDRGREETQYF.

V gene TRBV7-9 combines with J gene TRBJ2-1; 8 bases line up with TRBD1. After removal of 5 bases from V and 14 bases from J, the junction contained 14 bases not matched to a gene. CDR3 length: 14 residues. CDR1 SEHNR and CDR2 FQNEAQ come from the germline V gene (reference sequence). The CDR3 spells CASSRRGTGEEKFF. The CDR3 nucleotides read TGTGCCAGCAGCCGACGGGGGACAGGCGAGGAGAAGTTCTTC.

The chain combines TRBV6-1 with TRBJ2-5, with 10 bases aligning to TRBD1. The length of the CDR3 is 14 residues. The germline gives CDR1 MNHNS, CDR2 SASEGT. After removal of 10 bases from V and 7 bases from J, the junction contained 12 bases not matched to a gene. The CDR3 nucleotides read TGTGCCACTCTAGAACGGACAGGGGGGAGGACCCAGTACTTC. As protein: CATLERTGGRTQYF.

The V and J genes are TRBV30 and TRBJ2-1; 7 nucleotides line up with TRBD2. Germline loops: CDR1 GTSNPN, CDR2 SVGIG (reference sequence). The CDR3 length is 16 residues. Trimming at V came to 2 bases and at J to 0 bases, leaving 7 bases not matched to a gene. The chain's CDR3 is CAWSSTSEHSYNEQFF. The DNA for the CDR3 is TGTGCCTGGAGTTCTACTAGCGAACACTCCTACAATGAGCAGTTCTTC. The entire variable domain, with the rest obtained from reference TRBV30 and TRBJ2-1, is as follows: SQTIHQWPATLVQPVGSPLSLECTVEGTSNPNLYWYRQAAGRGLQLLFYSVGIGQISSEVPQNLSASRPQDRQFILSSKKLLLSDSGFYLCAWSSTSEHSYNEQFFGPGTRLTVL.

This chain uses TRBV5-1 with TRBJ2-2, with 9 bases matching TRBD1. This CDR3 has 16 amino acids. Germline CDR1 and CDR2: SGHRS and YFSETQ. With 4 bases clipped from V and 7 bases from J, the junction kept 11 bases outside the gene matches. CDR3 sequence reads: CASSPSRGQGIGELFF. DNA of the CDR3: TGCGCCAGCAGCCCGTCCCGGGGACAGGGAATCGGGGAGCTGTTTTTT.

The CDR3 DNA reads as TGTGCCAGTACCTCGGGGTTTCGGATTTCTGAAGCTTTCTTT. It translates to CASTSGFRISEAFF. The rearrangement links TRBV19 to TRBJ1-1; unclear D gene. CDR3 length equals 14 residues. The germline V and J ends were trimmed by 7 bases and 6 bases, with 18 bases remaining between them. Germline CDR1 reads LNHDA; CDR2 reads SQIVND (reference sequence).

V usage is TRBV5-6 and J usage is TRBJ2-2; D unclear. Germline CDR1 SGHDT, CDR2 YYEEEE. This CDR3 is built from 15 residues. V lost 1 base to trimming and J lost 0 bases, with 7 bases between them. This CDR3 reads CASSLLQSNTGELFF. In DNA form, the CDR3 reads TGTGCCAGCAGCTTGTTACAATCGAACACCGGGGAGCTGTTTTTT.

The V and J genes are TRBV5-1 and TRBJ2-2; D may be TRBD1 (5 bases). Germline V gene data show CDR1 as SGHRS and CDR2 as YFSETQ. Trimming removed 2 bases from V and 4 bases from J, with 12 bases in between. This CDR3 region has 15 residues. For the CDR3, the DNA is TGCGCCAGCAGCTTCCAGGGCGATGGCACCGGGGAGCTGTTTTTT. This codes for CASSFQGDGTGELFF.

The J gene is TRBJ2-3, the V gene TRBV9; TRBD1 might be the D (6 bases). This CDR3 is 14 amino acids long. The germline V gene has CDR1 SGDLS and CDR2 YYNGEE. V was cut by 2 bases and J by 1 base, with 8 bases left in between. The chain's CDR3 is CASSVRTGTDTQYF. CDR3 sequence (DNA): TGTGCCAGCAGCGTTAGGACAGGCACAGATACGCAGTATTTT.

The chain uses TRBV9 and TRBJ2-1; no reliable D call. This CDR3 comprises 12 residues. V lost 4 bases and J 6 bases, leaving 8 bases between the germline ends. CDR1 is SGDLS and CDR2 is YYNGEE in the germline V gene. The CDR3 region has the DNA TGTGCCAGCAGCTTTAGTGGCAATGAGCAGTTCTTC. Its protein is CASSFSGNEQFF.

About this clone itself: Mismatch with germline at one junction end may stem from a read error. The V gene is TRBV7-7, the J gene TRBJ2-2; D assignment may be TRBD1 or TRBD2 (5 bases each). CDR3 length: 16 residues. Germline V gives CDR1 SSHAT, CDR2 FNYEAQ (reference sequence). CDR3 region: CASSFGGGANTGELFF. The CDR3 DNA sequence: TGTGCTAGCAGCTTTGGTGGGGGTGCCAACACCGGGGAGCTGTTTTTT.

The chain uses TRBV7-2 and TRBJ1-1; D remains unclear. In germline, CDR1 is SGHTA, CDR2 FQGNSA. Trimming left V 3 bases short and J 3 bases short, with 11 bases between. This CDR3 is built from 14 residues. The CDR3 bases are TGTGCCAGCAGCTTTATAGTCGGGGACACTGAAGCTTTCTTT. It codes for CASSFIVGDTEAFF.

The chain recombines TRBV7-8 with TRBJ2-2, with 10 bases that match TRBD1. Trimming cost V 5 bases and J 4 bases; bases outside gene matches: 1. Germline V lookup: CDR1 SGHVS, CDR2 FQNEAQ. The CDR3 runs to 14 residues. The CDR3 sequence is CASSDRGRTGELFF. The CDR3 DNA follows: TGTGCCAGCAGCGACAGGGGGCGCACCGGGGAGCTGTTTTTT.

The V and J genes are TRBV30 and TRBJ1-5, with D maybe TRBD1 (5 bases). CDR1 GTSNPN and CDR2 SVGIG come from the germline V gene (reference sequence). CDR3 length equals 15 residues. Trimming pared 2 bases from V and 2 bases from J, leaving 13 bases between. The CDR3 reads CAWSLSGRGNQPQHF. The CDR3 DNA reads TGTGCCTGGAGTTTGTCAGGGAGGGGCAATCAGCCCCAGCATTTT.

The chain carries TRBV10-1 and TRBJ2-1, with 8 bases matching TRBD1. Germline V gives CDR1 WNHNN, CDR2 SYGVQD (reference sequence). J was trimmed by 4 bases and V by 4 bases; bases with no gene match: 6. CDR3 length: 15 residues. CDR3 sequence: CASSVAQGEYNEQFF. CDR3 sequence (DNA): TGCGCCAGCAGTGTCGCACAGGGGGAATACAATGAGCAGTTCTTC.

The V and J genes are TRBV21-1 and TRBJ1-5; the D segment call TRBD1 is taken from the table without a DNA check. TRBV21-1 is labeled a pseudogene. The CDR3 spans 17 residues. The CDR3 is CASSKGGHDRVGQPQHF. The CDR3 nucleotides are TGTGCCAGCAGCAAAGGTGGTCACGACAGGGTCGGCCAGCCCCAGCATTTT.

The chain combines TRBV6-5 with TRBJ2-3, with D unclear. Trimming left V 6 bases short and J 4 bases short, with 11 bases between. CDR1 and CDR2 (germline): MNHEY, SVGAGI. The CDR3 has 13 amino acids. In DNA form, the CDR3 reads TGTGCCAGCAGGAAAAGGCCCCCAGATACGCAGTATTTT. It specifies CASRKRPPDTQYF.

The chain has TRBV7-2 and TRBJ2-5, with 10 bases fitting TRBD2. CDR1 and CDR2 (germline): SGHTA, FQGNSA. The CDR3 sequence is 13 residues long. V was clipped by 6 bases and J by 4 bases; unmatched bases: 2. Written as DNA, the CDR3 is TGTGCCAGCAGACGACTAGCGGGAGAGACCCAGTACTTC. Its protein is CASRRLAGETQYF.

The genes are TRBV7-2 and TRBJ1-3; D is possibly TRBD1 (5 bases). Trimming removed 4 bases at V and 0 bases at J, with 13 bases between. Germline loops: CDR1 SGHTA, CDR2 FQGNSA. This CDR3 is 16 amino acids long. The CDR3 spells CASSSMPGRSGNTIYF. In DNA, the CDR3 is TGTGCCAGCAGCTCTATGCCGGGACGCTCTGGAAACACCATATATTTT.

This clone was seen a single time. CDR3: CASSISGRPSNQPQHF. In nucleotides, the CDR3 is TGTGCCAGTAGTATATCCGGACGGCCTAGCAATCAGCCCCAGCATTTT. The chain uses TRBV19 and TRBJ1-5; no clear D gene. CDR3 length: 16 residues. Germline values: CDR1 LNHDA, CDR2 SQIVND (reference sequence). V shed 2 bases and J shed 0 bases, with 11 bases lying between them.

The V gene is TRBV5-1, the J gene TRBJ2-2; D is uncertain. Germline lookup yields CDR1 SGHRS and CDR2 YFSETQ. CDR3 length: 12 residues. V was trimmed by 2 bases and J by 2 bases, leaving 1 base between them. CDR3 protein: CASSLNTGELFF. The CDR3 DNA is TGCGCCAGCAGCTTAAACACCGGGGAGCTGTTTTTT.

The V and J genes are TRBV21-1 and TRBJ2-2; the D segment call TRBD2 is taken from the table without a DNA check. TRBV21-1 is shown as a pseudogene. This CDR3 region has 15 residues. The CDR3 nucleotides read TGTGCCCCCGCAAATCAAGCGGGTTGTCCCGGGGAGCTGTTTTTT. This codes for CAPANQAGCPGELFF.